The rows below give T cell receptor beta chains drawn from one sample of a study of identical twins. One entry per CDR3 protein, called by TCRdb with MiXCR from the 5' RACE reads. The data show 690,000 or so distinct CDR3 sequences, 8.5% to 9% seen once. The sample was also reused in another study, on yellow fever vaccine responses in identical twins.

Sequencing used PBMCs. These receptors all come from a woman under 30 in good health. Both conserved end residues are part of each CDR3. The D gene is left open where the match is weak. The size entry is marked missing in some rows and otherwise reads once, few, many or a size class.

>TRBJ2-7|TRBD2|TRBV6-2/TRBV6-3|-|16
CASSSTWGGNTYEQYF
TGTGCCAGCAGCTCTACGTGGGGGGGAAATACCTACGAGCAGTACTTC
>TRBJ2-1|TRBD1|TRBV12-3/TRBV12-4|-|17
CASSPGQGGFSYNEQFF
TGTGCCAGCAGCCCCGGACAGGGGGGTTTCTCCTACAATGAGCAGTTCTTC
>TRBJ2-3|TRBD1|TRBV12-3/TRBV12-4|-|17
CASSLGGTEFSTDTQYF
TGTGCCAGCAGTTTAGGGGGGACAGAATTTAGCACAGATACGCAGTATTTT
>TRBJ1-5|TRBD1|TRBV27|-|16
CASRIGGTVYNQPQHF
TGTGCCAGCCGGATTGGCGGGACAGTCTACAATCAGCCCCAGCATTTT
>TRBJ2-5|TRBD2|TRBV7-9|-|17
CASSPGTSGSAQETQYF
TGTGCCAGCAGCCCCGGGACTAGCGGGAGTGCCCAAGAGACCCAGTACTTC
>TRBJ1-3|-|TRBV20-1|-|16
CSARDFRRSPGNTIYF
TGCAGTGCTAGAGATTTTCGGAGGTCCCCTGGAAACACCATATATTTT
>TRBJ2-1|TRBD2|TRBV20-1|few|16
CSASLWGTSGTHEQFF
TGCAGTGCCTCTCTTTGGGGGACTAGCGGGACCCATGAGCAGTTCTTC
>TRBJ1-2|-|TRBV29-1|-|14
CSVEDYGETGGYTF
TGCAGCGTTGAAGATTACGGGGAGACAGGCGGCTACACCTTC
>TRBJ2-1|-|TRBV4-3|-|16
CASSQDFAATYNEQFF
TGCGCCAGCAGCCAAGATTTCGCAGCCACCTACAATGAGCAGTTCTTC
>TRBJ2-1|-|TRBV29-1|many|12
CSVEEKYNEQFF
TGCAGCGTTGAGGAAAAGTACAATGAGCAGTTCTTC
>TRBJ2-3|-|TRBV7-9|many|12
CASSFRPDTQYF
TGTGCCAGCAGCTTTCGTCCGGATACGCAGTATTTT
>TRBJ2-1|TRBD1|TRBV5-1|few|17
CASSRDRVNEGFNEQFF
TGCGCCAGCAGCCGGGACAGGGTCAACGAAGGGTTTAATGAGCAGTTCTTC
>TRBJ2-1|TRBD2|TRBV4-2|many|16
CASSQGNSGLAAEQFF
TGTGCCAGCAGCCAAGGAAATAGTGGACTAGCCGCAGAGCAGTTCTTC
>TRBJ2-2|TRBD1|TRBV7-9|-|16
CASSYPGQGASGELLF
TGTGCCAGCAGCTACCCGGGACAGGGGGCCTCCGGGGAGCTGCTTTTT
>TRBJ2-7|TRBD2|TRBV5-1|many|16
CASSLDPAGGPNEQYF
TGCGCCAGCAGCTTGGATCCAGCGGGGGGGCCGAACGAGCAGTACTTC
>TRBJ1-1|-|TRBV10-3|many|15
CAISELDSLNTEAFF
TGTGCCATCAGTGAGCTAGACAGCCTAAACACTGAAGCTTTCTTT
>TRBJ2-1|TRBD2|TRBV7-2|many|20
CASSLALRLAGVGSYNEQFF
TGTGCCAGCAGCTTAGCGCTAAGGCTAGCGGGAGTGGGGAGTTACAATGAGCAGTTCTTC
>TRBJ2-1|-|TRBV29-1|many|13
CSVEDFPYNEQFF
TGCAGCGTTGAAGATTTTCCCTACAATGAGCAGTTCTTC
>TRBJ1-1|-|TRBV5-6|few|14
CASTLGGSFTEAFF
TGTGCCAGCACCCTCGGCGGCAGTTTCACTGAAGCTTTCTTT
>TRBJ2-1|-|TRBV28|few|16
CASSPEGVRTYNEQFF
TGTGCCAGCAGTCCCGAGGGAGTCAGGACATACAATGAGCAGTTCTTC
>TRBJ1-5|-|TRBV4-2|-|15
CASSQEGKGYQPQHF
TGTGCCAGCAGCCAAGAGGGGAAAGGATATCAGCCCCAGCATTTT
>TRBJ2-2|TRBD1|TRBV27|-|15
CASSMRQGTTGELFF
TGTGCCAGCAGTATGAGACAGGGAACAACCGGGGAGCTGTTTTTT
>TRBJ2-7|TRBD2|TRBV4-3|many|15
CASSQGTSGPYEQYF
TGCGCCAGCAGCCAAGGGACTAGCGGCCCCTACGAGCAGTACTTC
>TRBJ2-5|-|TRBV18|few|16
CASSPLRSGHKETQYF
TGTGCCAGCTCACCTTTGAGATCGGGCCACAAAGAGACCCAGTACTTC
>TRBJ2-7|TRBD2|TRBV12-3/TRBV12-4|-|16
CASSAGGLAGIYEQYF
TGTGCCAGCAGTGCCGGGGGACTAGCGGGGATATACGAGCAGTACTTC
>TRBJ2-2|-|TRBV28|few|14
CASNTRVFTGELFF
TGTGCCAGCAACACCCGGGTTTTCACCGGGGAGCTGTTTTTT
>TRBJ2-3|-|TRBV20-1|few|14
CSARRQGSTDTQYF
TGCAGTGCTAGGCGTCAGGGGAGCACAGATACGCAGTATTTT
>TRBJ2-3|TRBD1|TRBV5-8|few|16
CASSLDRGKGADTQYF
TGTGCCAGCAGCTTGGACAGGGGGAAAGGGGCAGATACGCAGTATTTT
>TRBJ2-1|-|TRBV6-1|-|15
CASSPTGLNVRQQFF
TGTGCCAGCAGTCCGACAGGCCTTAATGTGAGGCAGCAGTTCTTC
>TRBJ2-7|TRBD1|TRBV3-1|-|18
CATCQEIPISGGVYEQYF
TGTGCCACCTGCCAAGAGATCCCAATTTCAGGGGGCGTGTACGAGCAGTACTTC
>TRBJ2-5|TRBD2|TRBV20-1|few|14
CSAISGSYQETQYF
TGCAGTGCTATTAGCGGGAGTTATCAAGAGACCCAGTACTTC
>TRBJ1-2|TRBD1|TRBV5-1|many|17
CASSLAPYQGVNYGYTF
TGCGCCAGCAGCTTGGCCCCTTATCAGGGGGTGAACTATGGCTACACCTTC
>TRBJ1-5|-|TRBV20-1|-|15
CSARGWRTDNQPQHF
TGCAGTGCTAGAGGTTGGAGGACAGACAATCAGCCCCAGCATTTT
>TRBJ1-1|TRBD1|TRBV9|-|16
CASSVHFQGDNTEAFF
TGTGCCAGCAGCGTGCATTTCCAGGGGGATAACACTGAAGCTTTCTTT
>TRBJ2-7|TRBD1|TRBV5-1|many|15
CASSLVDRVSGEQYF
TGCGCCAGCAGCTTGGTCGACAGGGTTTCGGGCGAGCAGTACTTC
>TRBJ2-7|-|TRBV11-2|-|13
CASSLQAFDEQYF
TGTGCCAGCAGCTTACAAGCCTTCGACGAGCAGTACTTC
>TRBJ2-3|-|TRBV29-1|-|12
CSVDPGEDTQYF
TGCAGCGTTGACCCGGGGGAAGATACGCAGTATTTT
>TRBJ2-2|TRBD1|TRBV15|-|17
CATSRRFGTGGTGELFF
TGTGCCACCAGCAGAAGGTTCGGGACAGGGGGCACCGGGGAGCTGTTTTTT
>TRBJ2-6|TRBD1|TRBV25-1|-|17
CASSPPGQVAGANVLTF
TGTGCCAGCAGTCCGCCGGGACAGGTTGCTGGGGCCAACGTCCTGACTTTC
>TRBJ2-7|-|TRBV4-3|-|13
CASSQDLGSKQYF
TGCGCCAGCAGCCAAGATCTAGGGTCCAAGCAGTACTTC
>TRBJ2-1|-|TRBV7-9|once|14
CASSRRTALGEQFF
TGTGCCAGCAGTCGCAGGACTGCTCTAGGTGAGCAGTTCTTC
>TRBJ2-2|-|TRBV28|few|15
CASTKVQRDTGELFF
TGTGCCAGCACCAAGGTCCAAAGGGACACCGGGGAGCTGTTTTTT